The 22 T cell receptor beta chains given below trace back to one sample, sequenced in a study of beta chain features in type 1 diabetes. General study findings and limits: For Type 1 diabetes patients, all four CD4+ subsets carried TCRB CDR3s that were moderately but significantly shorter.

These TCRs are of unknown antigen specificity. Every isolated RNA sample was fully reverse transcribed, so sequencing captured expressed TCRB transcripts. TCRdb keeps only in-frame clones here, not all; method: immunoSEQ multiplex PCR. The sample has around 160,000 clones; about 8.1% are singletons. Sequencing was done on a sample of central memory CD4+ T cells from blood. Receptors originate from a woman between 18 and 29 years old with type 1 diabetes.

V usage is TRBV7-9 and J usage is TRBJ1-4; D might be TRBD1 (6 bases). The CDR3 extends over 14 amino acids. Germline V gene lookup returns CDR1 SEHNR and CDR2 FQNEAQ (reference sequence). With 5 bases removed from V and 8 bases from J, the gap between germline ends came to 15 bases. The CDR3 reads CASSRGQIKEKLFF. Here the CDR3 DNA reads TGTGCCAGCAGCCGAGGACAGATAAAAGAAAAACTGTTTTTT. Supplemented by reference TRBV7-9 and TRBJ1-4, the full variable domain reads DTGVSQNPRHKITKRGQNVTFRCDPISEHNRLYWYRQTLGQGPEFLTYFQNEAQLEKSRLLSDRFSAERPKGSFSTLEIQRTEQGDSAMYLCASSRGQIKEKLFFGSGTQLSVL.

This clone was detected a few times. The chain employs TRBV11-2 and TRBJ2-3; 9 bases align to TRBD2. J gave up 2 bases and V 5 bases, and 5 bases lay outside the gene matches. The CDR3 runs 15 residues. Germline lookup yields CDR1 SGHAT and CDR2 FQNNGV. CDR3 in DNA: TGTGCCAGCAGCCCGACTAGCGGAACCACAGATACGCAGTATTTT. Its protein product is CASSPTSGTTDTQYF.

This chain connects TRBV5-1 to TRBJ2-7; D perhaps matches TRBD1 (5 bases). The V gene lost 7 bases and the J gene lost 3 bases, with 8 bases spanning the gap. CDR1 and CDR2 from the germline V gene are SGHRS and YFSETQ. The CDR3 covers 11 residues. CDR3 coding DNA: TGCGCCAGCCAGGGTAACTACGAGCAGTACTTC. Its translation is CASQGNYEQYF.

This chain joins TRBV7-2 and TRBJ2-2, with 9 bases identical to TRBD2. The CDR3 loop spans 15 amino acids. Germline lookup yields CDR1 SGHTA and CDR2 FQGNSA. J was trimmed by 5 bases and V by 1 base; bases with no gene match: 2. CDR3 nucleotides: TGTGCCAGCAGCTTAGTGCTAGCGGGGACCGGGGAGCTGTTTTTT. Translated: CASSLVLAGTGELFF.

V and J are TRBV30 and TRBJ1-2, with 8 bases identical to TRBD1. There are 11 residues in the CDR3. The germline V gene has CDR1 GTSNPN and CDR2 SVGIG (reference sequence). V lost 8 bases to trimming and J lost 1 base; unmatched junction nucleotides: 0. CDR3 in DNA: TGTGCCGGACAGGGTAACTATGGCTACACCTTC. This sequence encodes CAGQGNYGYTF.

The chain links TRBV27 to TRBJ2-5; 7 bases fit TRBD1. Per germline, CDR1 MNHEY and CDR2 SMNVEV (reference sequence). The CDR3 runs to 13 residues. V was clipped by 6 bases and J by 3 bases; unmatched bases: 4. The CDR3 region is CASSQGQKETQYF. The DNA of the CDR3 is TGTGCCAGCAGCCAGGGACAGAAAGAGACCCAGTACTTC.

The CDR3 loop reads CASSTTASRYNSPLHF. The DNA for the CDR3 is TGTGCCAGTAGTACTACCGCCAGCAGGTATAATTCACCCCTCCACTTT. V is TRBV19 and J is TRBJ1-6, with unresolved D. The CDR3 has 16 amino acids. The V gene lost 4 bases and the J gene lost 4 bases, with 14 bases spanning the gap. Germline CDR1 LNHDA, CDR2 SQIVND (reference sequence). Full variable domain (rest looked up from reference TRBV19 and TRBJ1-6): DGGITQSPKYLFRKEGQNVTLSCEQNLNHDAMYWYRQDPGQGLRLIYYSQIVNDFQKGDIAEGYSVSREKKESFPLTVTSAQKNPTAFYLCASSTTASRYNSPLHFGNGTRLTVT.

This clone was detected only a few times. The V gene is TRBV7-2, the J gene TRBJ2-7; 7 bases map to TRBD2. The trim removed 0 bases at V and 5 bases at J, leaving 7 bases unmatched. The CDR3 runs to 15 residues. Looked up from germline, CDR1 is SGHTA and CDR2 is FQGNSA. The CDR3 reads CASSLAGGTLNEQYF. The CDR3 coding sequence is TGTGCCAGCAGCTTAGCGGGAGGGACCCTAAACGAGCAGTACTTC.

This clone has just a few counts. This chain joins TRBV5-6 and TRBJ2-5; possibly TRBD1 for D (5 bases). The CDR3 spans 15 residues. Germline V CDR1 and CDR2: SGHDT, YYEEEE. V was shortened by 1 base and J by 2 bases, with 12 bases between the two germline ends. The CDR3, as DNA: TGTGCCAGCAGCTTGCCAGGGATGGATCAAGAGACCCAGTACTTC. It translates to CASSLPGMDQETQYF.

This clone was recorded many times. This chain joins TRBV30 and TRBJ2-1; 13 positions agree with TRBD2. CDR3 length: 14 amino acids. CDR1 is GTSNPN, CDR2 SVGIG, per germline (reference sequence). V was clipped by 3 bases and J by 8 bases; unmatched bases: 4. The CDR3 bases are TGTGCCTGGAGCCGGACTAGCGGGAGCCATGAGCAGTTCTTC. Its translation: CAWSRTSGSHEQFF. Full variable domain (remainder filled in from reference TRBV30 and TRBJ2-1): SQTIHQWPATLVQPVGSPLSLECTVEGTSNPNLYWYRQAAGRGLQLLFYSVGIGQISSEVPQNLSASRPQDRQFILSSKKLLLSDSGFYLCAWSRTSGSHEQFFGPGTRLTVL.

The sample holds a few counts of this clone. The gene calls are TRBV7-2 and TRBJ2-7; 7 bases fit TRBD2. After removal of 6 bases from V and 2 bases from J, the junction contained 4 bases not matched to a gene. Germline CDR1 and CDR2: SGHTA and FQGNSA. The CDR3 loop spans 13 amino acids. The CDR3 region is CASRAGTTYEQYF. The CDR3 DNA reads TGTGCCAGCAGGGCTGGGACTACCTACGAGCAGTACTTC.

Of note for this clone: The same CDR3 can be traced to other DNA sequences in this sample. The CDR3: CAWSVRMRETQYF. The CDR3 coding sequence is TGTGCCTGGAGTGTACGGATGCGGGAGACCCAGTACTTC. This chain joins TRBV30 and TRBJ2-5; D remains ambiguous. This CDR3 is built from 13 residues. Trimming removed 0 bases at V and 5 bases at J, with 10 bases between. CDR1 is GTSNPN, CDR2 SVGIG, per germline (reference sequence).

The chain has TRBV5-1 and TRBJ2-7; possible D gene TRBD2, 6 bases. CDR1 and CDR2 from the germline V gene are SGHRS and YFSETQ. The CDR3 has 14 amino acids. The germline V and J ends were trimmed by 0 bases and 3 bases, with 10 bases remaining between them. The CDR3 spells CASSLASVNYEQYF. In nucleotides, the CDR3 is TGCGCCAGCAGCTTGGCTAGCGTGAACTACGAGCAGTACTTC.

This clone has ten or more counts. The chain employs TRBV4-2 and TRBJ2-2; 14 bases are shared with TRBD2. V lost 4 bases and J lost 0; bases outside the gene matches: 4. CDR3 length equals 18 residues. CDR1 is LGHNA, CDR2 YNFKEQ, per germline. DNA for the CDR3: TGTGCCAGCAGCCTCCAGACTAGCGGGAGGGCGAACACCGGGGAGCTGTTTTTT. Translation gives CASSLQTSGRANTGELFF.

The chain uses TRBV7-2 and TRBJ2-5; 8 bases map to TRBD1. With 5 bases clipped from V and 1 base from J, the junction kept 9 bases outside the gene matches. This CDR3 is built from 16 residues. CDR1 is SGHTA, CDR2 FQGNSA, per germline. The CDR3 bases are TGTGCCAGCAGCCTCGCCTCCGGGACAGGCCAAGAGACCCAGTACTTC. Encoded protein: CASSLASGTGQETQYF.

The chain recombines TRBV29-1 with TRBJ2-1; 9 bases agree with TRBD1. CDR1 is SQVTM, CDR2 ANQGSEA, per germline. V shed 4 bases and J 14 bases; nucleotides not matched to a gene: 3. The CDR3 is made up of 10 amino acids. CDR3 DNA sequence: TGCAGCGTTGGATGGACAGGGGAGTTCTTC. This sequence encodes CSVGWTGEFF.

This clone was counted only a few times. The chain combines TRBV5-1 with TRBJ2-3; 9 bases map to TRBD1. Per the germline V gene, CDR1 is SGHRS and CDR2 is YFSETQ. V gave up 4 bases and J gave up 6 bases; unmatched junction bases: 12. The CDR3 contains 16 residues. In DNA, the CDR3 is TGCGCCAGCAGCCAAGGGACAGGGCCGGCAATGGATACGCAGTATTTT. Translated, it gives CASSQGTGPAMDTQYF.

This clone was found a few times. The chain carries TRBV18 and TRBJ2-1; the match to TRBD2 covers 10 bases. Germline-derived CDR1 and CDR2 are KGHSH and LQKENI. With V trimmed by 6 bases and J by 9 bases, 14 bases remained unmatched. The CDR3 covers 16 residues. The CDR3 sequence is CASSPNSLAGEGEQFF. CDR3 bases: TGTGCCAGCTCCCCTAATTCCCTAGCGGGAGAGGGTGAGCAGTTCTTC.

The table lists this clone with a few counts. The V and J genes are TRBV28 and TRBJ1-5, with TRBD1 identical over 8 bases. This CDR3 comprises 15 residues. Germline V gene lookup returns CDR1 MDHEN and CDR2 SYDVKM. V shed 6 bases and J 4 bases; nucleotides not matched to a gene: 8. This chain's CDR3 is CASSTGQVINQPQHF. In DNA, the CDR3 is TGTGCCAGCAGCACGGGACAGGTTATTAATCAGCCCCAGCATTTT.

V and J are TRBV28 and TRBJ2-2; 7 bases line up with TRBD1. This CDR3 spans 15 amino acids. CDR1 and CDR2 (germline): MDHEN, SYDVKM. V gave up 4 bases and J gave up 1 base; unmatched junction bases: 3. The CDR3 sequence is CASSSGQWNTGELFF. CDR3 nucleotides: TGTGCCAGCAGTTCGGGACAGTGGAACACCGGGGAGCTGTTTTTT.

The chain uses TRBV5-4 and TRBJ2-3; possible D gene TRBD2, 6 bases. The V and J ends lost 4 bases and 1 base respectively, with 13 bases between them. CDR3 length equals 15 residues. CDR1 and CDR2 from the germline V gene are SGHNT and YYREEE (reference sequence). CDR3 loop: CASSPRSGGTDTQYF. CDR3 bases: TGTGCCAGCAGCCCAAGGTCGGGGGGCACAGATACGCAGTATTTT. The full variable domain, its missing parts supplied by reference TRBV5-4 and TRBJ2-3, is ETGVTQSPTHLIKTRGQQVTLRCSSQSGHNTVSWYQQALGQGPQFIFQYYREEENGRGNFPPRFSGLQFPNYSSELNVNALELDDSALYLCASSPRSGGTDTQYFGPGTRLTVL.

There are a few counts of this clone. This chain uses TRBV28 with TRBJ1-4; unclear D gene. Per the germline V gene, CDR1 is MDHEN and CDR2 is SYDVKM. CDR3 length: 13 amino acids. V shed 2 bases and J shed 6 bases, with 7 bases lying between them. This chain's CDR3 is CASSLDQDEKLFF. DNA of the CDR3: TGTGCCAGCAGTTTAGACCAGGATGAAAAACTGTTTTTT.